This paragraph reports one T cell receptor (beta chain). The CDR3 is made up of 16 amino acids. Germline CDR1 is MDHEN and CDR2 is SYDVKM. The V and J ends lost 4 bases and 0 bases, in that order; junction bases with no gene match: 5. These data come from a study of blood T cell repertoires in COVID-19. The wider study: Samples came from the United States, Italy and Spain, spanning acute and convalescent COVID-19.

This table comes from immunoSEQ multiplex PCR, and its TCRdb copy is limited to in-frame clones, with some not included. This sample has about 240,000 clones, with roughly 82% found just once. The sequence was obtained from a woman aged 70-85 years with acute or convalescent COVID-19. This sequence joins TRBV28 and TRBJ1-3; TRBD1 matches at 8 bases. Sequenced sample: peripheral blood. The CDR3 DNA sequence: TGTGCCAGCAGTTCGACAGGGGAGCGCTCTGGAAACACCATATATTTT. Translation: CASSSTGERSGNTIYF. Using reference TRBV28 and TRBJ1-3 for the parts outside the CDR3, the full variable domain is DVKVTQSSRYLVKRTGEKVFLECVQDMDHENMFWYRQDPGLGLRLIYFSYDVKMKEKGDIPEGYSVSREKKERFSLILESASTNQTSMYLCASSSTGERSGNTIYFGEGSWLTVV.